A single sample is the source of the 32 T cell receptor beta chains below, sequenced in a study of T-cell memory formation after mild COVID-19. Each CDR3 protein gets one entry after TCRdb re-called the 5' RACE reads with MiXCR. Of hundreds of thousands of distinct CDR3 sequences listed, approximately 21% were seen once; the top ten hold 7.5% to 9.5%. Sequencing used PBMCs or a T cell subset sorted from them (not recorded which). These receptors originate from an adult woman who had mild COVID-19 (a few samples of this study predate the infection). Cell type and time point are not known.

The chain combines TRBV7-9 with TRBJ1-2, with D tentatively TRBD1 (6 bases). This CDR3 is 14 amino acids long. V gave up 7 bases and J gave up 4 bases, with 16 bases separating them. Germline CDR1 and CDR2: SEHNR and FQNEAQ (reference sequence). The CDR3 DNA sequence: TGTGCCAGCACCCTGTTGGAAGGGGGCTATGGCTACACCTTC. This codes for CASTLLEGGYGYTF. The full variable domain, its missing parts supplied by reference TRBV7-9 and TRBJ1-2, is DTGVSQNPRHKITKRGQNVTFRCDPISEHNRLYWYRQTLGQGPEFLTYFQNEAQLEKSRLLSDRFSAERPKGSFSTLEIQRTEQGDSAMYLCASTLLEGGYGYTFGSGTRLTVV.

The rearrangement links TRBV12-3 or TRBV12-4 to TRBJ2-3; 9 bases align to TRBD1. The CDR3 is 15 residues long. V trimming: 6 bases; J trimming: 6 bases; junction bases outside the gene matches: 10. The DNA for the CDR3 is TGTGCCAGCAGACAGGACAGGGGAAGTGGTGATACGCAGTATTTT. Amino acid sequence: CASRQDRGSGDTQYF.

The rearrangement links TRBV4-3 to TRBJ2-5; D remains ambiguous. The V end lost 1 base, the J end lost 1 base, and 13 bases lay between the germline ends. CDR1 LGHNA and CDR2 YSLEER come from the germline V gene. This CDR3 is 16 amino acids long. CDR3 nucleotides: TGCGCCAGCAGCCAAGGGCTAGTTCCTTTCCAAGAGACCCAGTACTTC. Residues: CASSQGLVPFQETQYF.

This clonotype has more than one count but fewer than ten. The chain carries TRBV12-3 or TRBV12-4 and TRBJ1-6; 7 positions match TRBD1. The CDR3 totals 14 residues. After removal of 4 bases from V and 10 bases from J, the junction contained 7 bases not matched to a gene. The CDR3 loop is CASSSRQGGSPLHF. The CDR3 region has the DNA TGTGCCAGCAGTTCCCGACAGGGAGGGTCACCCCTCCACTTT.

The rearrangement links TRBV12-3 or TRBV12-4 to TRBJ1-3; D is undetermined. The CDR3 covers 15 residues. Trimming left V 4 bases short and J 0 bases short, with 10 bases between. The CDR3 region is CASSSSTLSGNTIYF. In nucleotides, the CDR3 is TGTGCCAGCAGTTCTTCCACGCTCTCTGGAAACACCATATATTTT.

The chain is built from TRBV5-1 and TRBJ2-3; 11 bases fit TRBD2. The J segment lost 0 bases and the V segment lost 5 bases, leaving 8 bases of the junction unmatched. CDR1 SGHRS and CDR2 YFSETQ come from the germline V gene. CDR3 length: 17 residues. In DNA, the CDR3 is TGCGCCAGCAGTAGCGCCCGGACTAGCGGGAGCACAGATACGCAGTATTTT. Amino acid sequence: CASSSARTSGSTDTQYF.

V usage is TRBV24-1 and J usage is TRBJ1-1, with D perhaps TRBD1 (6 bases). Trimming took 7 bases from V and 5 from J, leaving 13 bases between them. Per the germline V gene, CDR1 is KGHDR and CDR2 is SFDVKD. The CDR3 contains 13 residues. The CDR3 DNA is TGTGCCACCAGCAGAGGGGGGGGGACTGAAGCTTTCTTT. Its protein product is CATSRGGGTEAFF.

This rearrangement joins TRBV12-3 or TRBV12-4 to TRBJ1-3; no clear D. V shed 2 bases and J shed 0 bases, with 8 bases lying between them. The CDR3 spans 15 residues. CDR3 in amino acids: CASSLQAASGNTIYF. The CDR3 DNA reads TGTGCCAGCAGTTTACAGGCAGCCTCTGGAAACACCATATATTTT.

In this sample, this clonotype turned up a few times. V is TRBV5-4 and J is TRBJ2-5; maybe TRBD2 (6 bases). Trimming shortened V by 10 bases and J by 4 bases, and 14 bases separated the two germline ends. The CDR3 is 12 residues long. Looked up from germline, CDR1 is SGHNT and CDR2 is YYREEE (reference sequence). The CDR3 nucleotides read TGTGCCGTCGGGGGAGCGGTAGAGACCCAGTACTTC. Translation gives CAVGGAVETQYF.

This clonotype was observed a handful of times. V is TRBV6-6 and J is TRBJ2-7; possible D gene TRBD1, 5 bases. The ends were cut back, 6 bases at V and 1 base at J, with 13 bases in the middle. The CDR3 is 14 amino acids. In germline, CDR1 is MNHNY, CDR2 SVGAGI (reference sequence). CDR3 in amino acids: CASRSSGPSYEQYF. CDR3 DNA sequence: TGTGCCAGCAGATCTTCAGGGCCTTCCTACGAGCAGTACTTC.

V is TRBV2 and J is TRBJ1-2; tentative D call: TRBD1 (5 bases). From germline, CDR1 is SNHLY and CDR2 FYNNEI. The V end was cut by 5 bases, the J end by 5 bases, with 9 bases between. The CDR3 totals 12 residues. The CDR3 region has the DNA TGTGCCAGCAGTTTGACAGAGTATGGCTACACCTTC. This sequence encodes CASSLTEYGYTF.

The V gene is TRBV5-6, the J gene TRBJ2-7, with a possible D match to TRBD1 (6 bases). Germline loops: CDR1 SGHDT, CDR2 YYEEEE. Trimming left V 0 bases short and J 4 bases short, with 17 bases between. The CDR3 consists of 16 residues. The CDR3 DNA is TGTGCCAGCAGCTTGGCGGGGACACCGAGGACGTACGAGCAGTACTTC. Protein: CASSLAGTPRTYEQYF.

The chain employs TRBV29-1 and TRBJ1-2; no definite D call. The V end lost 6 bases, the J end lost 2 bases, and 10 bases lay between the germline ends. The CDR3 has 12 amino acids. Germline V lookup: CDR1 SQVTM, CDR2 ANQGSEA. In nucleotides, the CDR3 is TGCAGCGTCCGGACCGAGAACTATGGCTACACCTTC. Amino acid sequence: CSVRTENYGYTF.

A few counts support this clonotype. The chain employs TRBV4-3 and TRBJ2-3, with D tentatively TRBD1 (6 bases). CDR3 length: 16 amino acids. Germline values: CDR1 LGHNA, CDR2 YSLEER. V lost 3 bases, J lost 1 base, and 14 bases lay in between. The CDR3 bases are TGCGCCAGCAGCCACAGGGGACCGGACGGCACAGATACGCAGTATTTT. This gives the protein CASSHRGPDGTDTQYF.

This clonotype was found a few times. The rearrangement joins TRBV5-1 to TRBJ2-7; D perhaps matches TRBD1 (6 bases). CDR1 and CDR2 from the germline V gene are SGHRS and YFSETQ. CDR3 length: 16 residues. V was trimmed by 2 bases and J by 2 bases, leaving 17 bases between them. CDR3 sequence: CASSFEQGINPYEQYF. CDR3 DNA: TGCGCCAGCAGCTTCGAACAGGGAATAAACCCCTACGAGCAGTACTTC.

The genes are TRBV5-1 and TRBJ1-1, with D unclear. The CDR3 contains 14 residues. Germline CDR1 reads SGHRS; CDR2 reads YFSETQ. The V end lost 0 bases, the J end lost 10 bases, and 16 bases lay between the germline ends. CDR3 protein: CASSLDLTGGGAFF. DNA of the CDR3: TGCGCCAGCAGCTTGGATCTCACGGGTGGCGGAGCTTTCTTT.

The chain couples TRBV11-2 to TRBJ2-2, with no clear D. CDR3 length: 16 residues. Germline V CDR1 and CDR2: SGHAT, FQNNGV. Deletions cut 3 bases from V and 2 bases from J, with 13 bases between. The CDR3 nucleotides are TGTGCCAGCAGCTTCCCTACGGGTATTAACACCGGGGAGCTGTTTTTT. Translation gives CASSFPTGINTGELFF.

The rearrangement links TRBV7-8 to TRBJ1-3; the D is unclear. The CDR3 runs 14 residues. CDR1 is SGHVS and CDR2 is FQNEAQ in the germline V gene. V was clipped by 1 base and J by 2 bases, with 6 bases between them. The CDR3 protein is CASSLVVAGNTIYF. The DNA for the CDR3 is TGTGCCAGCAGCTTAGTTGTGGCTGGAAACACCATATATTTT.

This clonotype has a handful of counts. V usage is TRBV20-1 and J usage is TRBJ1-1; no reliable D call. CDR1 and CDR2 (germline): DFQATT, SNEGSKA (reference sequence). The V gene lost 2 bases and the J gene lost 0 bases, with 7 bases spanning the gap. The CDR3 totals 13 residues. For the CDR3, the DNA is TGCAGTGCTAGAAGGGCGTTGAACACTGAAGCTTTCTTT. The encoded protein is CSARRALNTEAFF.

This clonotype was observed a handful of times. This chain links TRBV19 with TRBJ2-7, with a possible D match to TRBD1 (7 bases). Trimming pared 6 bases from V and 6 bases from J, leaving 18 bases between. Germline CDR1 LNHDA, CDR2 SQIVND (reference sequence). CDR3 length: 14 amino acids. The CDR3 DNA reads TGTGCCAGTAGCCGATCAGGGGGGCGAAGCGAGCAGTACTTC. Amino acids: CASSRSGGRSEQYF. The variable domain in full, with the rest retrieved from reference TRBV19 and TRBJ2-7, is DGGITQSPKYLFRKEGQNVTLSCEQNLNHDAMYWYRQDPGQGLRLIYYSQIVNDFQKGDIAEGYSVSREKKESFPLTVTSAQKNPTAFYLCASSRSGGRSEQYFGPGTRLTVT.

There are a few counts of this clonotype. J is TRBJ2-3 and V is TRBV7-2; the match to TRBD1 covers 8 bases. V shed 5 bases, J shed 5 bases, and the junction held 3 bases outside the gene matches. The CDR3 runs to 13 residues. Germline values: CDR1 SGHTA, CDR2 FQGNSA. The CDR3, as DNA: TGTGCCAGCAGCCGACAGGGGAAAGATACGCAGTATTTT. Protein: CASSRQGKDTQYF.

This chain uses TRBV9 with TRBJ2-2; TRBD2 might be the D (5 bases). The CDR3 sequence is 14 residues long. Germline CDR1 and CDR2: SGDLS and YYNGEE. Trimming pared 6 bases from V and 2 bases from J, leaving 11 bases between. In DNA form, the CDR3 reads TGTGCCAGCACCCTCACTAGAAACACCGGGGAGCTGTTTTTT. The encoded protein is CASTLTRNTGELFF.

The table lists this clonotype with a few counts. J is TRBJ2-4 and V is TRBV6-6, with a tentative D call TRBD1 (6 bases). Trimming took off 5 bases at V and 3 bases at J, with 8 bases between the two ends. Germline assignment: CDR1 MNHNY and CDR2 SVGAGI (reference sequence). CDR3 size: 13 residues. The CDR3 region is CASSTGYKNIQYF. DNA for the CDR3: TGTGCCAGCAGTACAGGGTACAAAAACATTCAGTACTTC.

The V gene is TRBV28, the J gene TRBJ1-1, with D maybe TRBD1 (5 bases). The germline CDR1 and CDR2 sequences are MDHEN and SYDVKM. Between the trimmed V and J ends, which lost 3 bases and 2 bases, there was a span of 13 bases. There are 15 residues in the CDR3. DNA for the CDR3: TGTGCCAGCAGTTTTACGGGGGGAGGAAACACTGAAGCTTTCTTT. This gives the protein CASSFTGGGNTEAFF.

V is TRBV29-1 and J is TRBJ2-7, with a tentative D call TRBD1 (5 bases). The CDR3 contains 15 residues. V was shortened by 0 bases and J by 2 bases, with 14 bases between the two germline ends. Per the germline V gene, CDR1 is SQVTM and CDR2 is ANQGSEA. CDR3 residues: CSVEDRRATTYEQYF. CDR3 nucleotide sequence: TGCAGCGTTGAAGATCGCAGGGCCACGACCTACGAGCAGTACTTC.

This clonotype was observed a few times. The chain joins TRBV4-1 to TRBJ2-3, with TRBD2 matching over 8 bases. From germline, CDR1 is MGHRA and CDR2 YSYEKL. The CDR3 extends over 16 amino acids. With 4 bases clipped from V and 1 base from J, the junction kept 7 bases outside the gene matches. In nucleotides, the CDR3 is TGCGCCAGCAGCCCCCGAGGGACTAGTGGCACAGATACGCAGTATTTT. Protein product: CASSPRGTSGTDTQYF.

The table lists this clonotype with many counts. The chain uses TRBV5-5 and TRBJ2-1; D possibly matches TRBD1 or TRBD2 (5 bases each). The CDR3 has 16 residues. V dropped 2 bases and J dropped 8 bases, with 20 bases sitting between them. CDR1 is SGHKS and CDR2 is YYEKEE in the germline V gene (reference sequence). The DNA of the CDR3 is TGTGCCAGCAGCTTCGGGGCGGCCCAACGGGCACATGAGCAGTTCTTC. Encoded protein: CASSFGAAQRAHEQFF.

The rearrangement links TRBV5-1 to TRBJ1-1; D unresolved. Germline CDR1 SGHRS, CDR2 YFSETQ. The CDR3 loop spans 16 amino acids. The V and J ends lost 1 base and 0 bases respectively, with 13 bases between them. The CDR3, as DNA: TGCGCCAGCAGCTTGAGGAGGGCGGGGATGAACACTGAAGCTTTCTTT. This codes for CASSLRRAGMNTEAFF.

The chain uses TRBV4-3 and TRBJ2-4; 8 bases map to TRBD1. The trim removed 4 bases at V and 8 bases at J, leaving 4 bases unmatched. The CDR3 is made up of 13 amino acids. From germline, CDR1 is LGHNA and CDR2 YSLEER. In nucleotides, the CDR3 is TGCGCCAGCAGCCCGGACAGGGAACACATTCAGTACTTC. It yields the protein CASSPDREHIQYF.

There are many counts of this clonotype. V gene TRBV29-1 combines with J gene TRBJ2-5; TRBD2 matches 12 bases. From germline, CDR1 is SQVTM and CDR2 ANQGSEA. The CDR3 runs to 15 residues. V trimming: 2 bases; J trimming: 1 base; junction bases outside the gene matches: 2. Here the CDR3 DNA reads TGCAGCGTTGAACTAGCGGGGGGGTTCCAAGAGACCCAGTACTTC. It translates to CSVELAGGFQETQYF.

This clonotype has just a few counts. V gene TRBV3-1 combines with J gene TRBJ1-1, with D perhaps matching TRBD1 (5 bases). Trimming left V 3 bases short and J 4 bases short, with 9 bases between. The CDR3 has 13 amino acids. Germline-derived CDR1 and CDR2 are LGHDT and YNNKEL (reference sequence). The CDR3 loop reads CASSHLQGTEAFF. CDR3 DNA sequence: TGTGCCAGCAGCCATCTGCAGGGCACTGAAGCTTTCTTT.

This clonotype came up a few times. The CDR3 reads CASNQRTAGANVLTF. For the CDR3, the DNA is TGCGCCAGCAACCAACGGACAGCTGGGGCCAACGTCCTGACTTTC. V is TRBV5-1 and J is TRBJ2-6; maybe TRBD1 (6 bases). V lost 6 bases and J lost 2, with 12 bases in between. The V gene's germline CDR1 is SGHRS and CDR2 YFSETQ. CDR3 length equals 15 residues.